One sample yielded the 10 T cell receptor beta chains listed below, sequenced in a study of T cells in Graves' hyperthyroidism and ophthalmopathy. TCR beta CDR3 regions were amplified from RNA transcripts. TCR CDR3 regions were first amplified by RT-PCR with HTBI primers. MiXCR, run by TCRdb on the multiplex PCR reads, gives a single entry per CDR3 protein. The sample records roughly 550,000 distinct CDR3 sequences, about 16% being singletons. Sequenced input: blood. The receptors shown here come from a woman in her twenties or thirties with Graves' ophthalmopathy.

CDR3 DNA: TGTGCCAGCAGCGTCCTCACAAGCTCCTACAATGAGCAGTTCTTC. It encodes CASSVLTSSYNEQFF. V usage is TRBV7-8 and J usage is TRBJ2-1; D gene ambiguous. The CDR3 runs 15 residues. Per germline, CDR1 SGHVS and CDR2 FQNEAQ. Trimming removed 5 bases at V and 0 bases at J, with 11 bases between.

This chain joins TRBV6-4 and TRBJ2-1; D unresolved. Looked up from germline, CDR1 is MRHNA and CDR2 is SNTAGT. The V end lost 4 bases, the J end lost 0 bases, and 10 bases lay between the germline ends. The CDR3 runs 15 residues. This CDR3 reads CASSVVTGSYNEQFF. In DNA, the CDR3 is TGTGCCAGCAGTGTTGTGACCGGCTCCTACAATGAGCAGTTCTTC.

Ten or more counts support this clonotype. This rearrangement joins TRBV2 to TRBJ2-7, with D perhaps assigned TRBD1 or TRBD2 (5 bases each). V lost 1 base and J lost 0, with 10 bases in between. CDR1 and CDR2 from the germline V gene are SNHLY and FYNNEI. This CDR3 is built from 15 residues. Here the CDR3 reads CASSEGRDGSYEQYF. The CDR3 region has the DNA TGTGCCAGCAGTGAAGGTCGGGACGGCTCCTACGAGCAGTACTTC.

Ten or more counts support this clonotype. This chain uses TRBV3-1 with TRBJ2-3; D tentatively fits TRBD1 or TRBD2 (5 bases each). The length of the CDR3 is 15 residues. Germline V gene lookup returns CDR1 LGHDT and CDR2 YNNKEL (reference sequence). The V and J ends lost 4 bases and 6 bases respectively, with 17 bases between them. The CDR3 protein is CASSPYSRDEDTQYF. The CDR3, as DNA: TGTGCCAGCAGCCCCTATTCCCGGGACGAGGATACGCAGTATTTT.

In this sample, this clonotype turned up many times. The chain recombines TRBV12-3 or TRBV12-4 with TRBJ2-7; D possibly corresponds to TRBD2 (6 bases). The length of the CDR3 is 14 residues. V was clipped by 5 bases and J by 6 bases, with 17 bases between them. The CDR3 protein is CASSPRGIPSEQYF. The CDR3 DNA is TGTGCCAGCAGTCCCCGGGGGATTCCCTCCGAGCAGTACTTC.

This clonotype appeared many times. This chain links TRBV28 with TRBJ1-1; D is undetermined. CDR1 is MDHEN, CDR2 SYDVKM, per germline. V was shortened by 4 bases and J by 3 bases, with 6 bases between the two germline ends. The CDR3 loop spans 12 amino acids. CDR3 residues: CASSSLHTEAFF. The CDR3 nucleotides are TGTGCCAGCAGTTCTTTGCACACTGAAGCTTTCTTT.

This clonotype was counted at least ten times. The J gene is TRBJ1-1, the V gene TRBV30; D unresolved. Trimming took 2 bases from V and 2 from J, leaving 9 bases between them. CDR1 and CDR2 (germline): GTSNPN, SVGIG (reference sequence). The CDR3 is made up of 13 amino acids. Here the CDR3 reads CAWSLGSNTEAFF. The CDR3 nucleotides are TGTGCCTGGAGTTTAGGGAGTAACACTGAAGCTTTCTTT.

This clonotype was detected only a few times. The J gene is TRBJ2-7, the V gene TRBV19, with TRBD2 matching over 9 bases. Trimming removed 2 bases from V and 4 bases from J; junction bases left unmatched: 9. This CDR3 is 16 amino acids long. Germline V gene data show CDR1 as LNHDA and CDR2 as SQIVND (reference sequence). For the CDR3, the DNA is TGTGCCAGTAGTATACTGGGACCTAGCGGGATTTACGAGCAGTACTTC. This codes for CASSILGPSGIYEQYF.

This clonotype was detected many times. The chain has TRBV28 and TRBJ2-5; D is tentatively TRBD1 or TRBD2 (7 bases each). The CDR3 extends over 16 amino acids. Trimming shortened V by 6 bases and J by 4 bases, and 21 bases separated the two germline ends. Germline V gene lookup returns CDR1 MDHEN and CDR2 SYDVKM. Here the CDR3 reads CASSIPLGGGGETQYF. DNA of the CDR3: TGTGCCAGCAGCATTCCCCTAGGGGGCGGGGGAGAGACCCAGTACTTC. The variable domain in full, with the rest retrieved from reference TRBV28 and TRBJ2-5, is DVKVTQSSRYLVKRTGEKVFLECVQDMDHENMFWYRQDPGLGLRLIYFSYDVKMKEKGDIPEGYSVSREKKERFSLILESASTNQTSMYLCASSIPLGGGGETQYFGPGTRLLVL.

The chain employs TRBV30 and TRBJ1-2, with TRBD1 as a possible D gene (6 bases). This CDR3 comprises 16 residues. Germline V gene sequence: CDR1 GTSNPN, CDR2 SVGIG (reference sequence). Trimming stripped 5 bases from V and 3 bases from J, with 22 bases between. The CDR3 here is CAWGTRDNGTYYGYTF. The CDR3 DNA follows: TGTGCCTGGGGGACTCGGGACAACGGAACCTACTATGGCTACACCTTC.